The clone carrying this T cell receptor beta chain was counted a few times. Its specificity is not known. This specimen belongs to a study of identical twins. Study-level findings and limits: Beta out-of-frame sequences displayed a weaker excess of sharing between twins. Insertion counts were lower in abundant cord blood beta clonotypes, a trend that memory repertoires did not show.

Healthy Caucasian donors formed the entire cohort. In TCRdb, the 5' RACE reads were re-called with MiXCR into one record per CDR3 protein. The table includes around 490,000 distinct CDR3 sequences, roughly an eighth detected once. The same sample was also used in a study of yellow fever vaccine responses in identical twins. From that study: Twin vaccine T cell responses reportedly seemed partly convergent, partly personalized.

The clonotype comes from a woman between 18 and 29 years old in good health. Sample: CD4+ T cells sorted from blood.

DNA of the CDR3: TGCGCCAGCAGCCAAGACGAGACTGGTACCTACGAGCAGTACTTC. Translated: CASSQDETGTYEQYF. The V call is TRBV4-1, the J call TRBJ2-7; D remains unclear. V was clipped by 0 bases and J by 2 bases, with 11 bases between them. Germline lookup yields CDR1 MGHRA and CDR2 YSYEKL. The CDR3 loop spans 15 amino acids.